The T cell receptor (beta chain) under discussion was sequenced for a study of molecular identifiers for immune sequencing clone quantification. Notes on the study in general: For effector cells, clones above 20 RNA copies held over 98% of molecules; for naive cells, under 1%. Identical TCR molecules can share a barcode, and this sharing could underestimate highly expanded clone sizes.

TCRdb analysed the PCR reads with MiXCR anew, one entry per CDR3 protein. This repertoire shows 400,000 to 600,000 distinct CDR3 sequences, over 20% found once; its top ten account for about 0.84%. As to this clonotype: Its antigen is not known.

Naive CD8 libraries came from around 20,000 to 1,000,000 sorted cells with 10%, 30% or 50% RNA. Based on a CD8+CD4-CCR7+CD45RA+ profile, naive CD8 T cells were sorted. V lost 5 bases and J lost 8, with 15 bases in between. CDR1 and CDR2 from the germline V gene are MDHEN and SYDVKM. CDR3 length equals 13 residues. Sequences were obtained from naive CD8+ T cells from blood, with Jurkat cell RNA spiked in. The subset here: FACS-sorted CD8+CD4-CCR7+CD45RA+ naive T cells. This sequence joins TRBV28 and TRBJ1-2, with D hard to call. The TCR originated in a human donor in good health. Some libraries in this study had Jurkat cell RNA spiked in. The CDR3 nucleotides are TGTGCCAGCAGTACCGGGCTGGGAGGGGGCTACACCTTC. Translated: CASSTGLGGGYTF.